This TCR beta chain is drawn from a study of T cells in Graves' hyperthyroidism and ophthalmopathy. Absent ophthalmopathy progression within 18 months defined stable Graves' hyperthyroidism. Exclusion of patients followed from uncontrolled infection, other autoimmune disease, pregnancy or lactation. Researchers took RNA transcripts and amplified the TCR beta CDR3 regions from them. TCR CDR3 regions were first amplified by RT-PCR with HTBI primers. TCRdb reprocessed the multiplex PCR reads via MiXCR and lists one record per CDR3 protein. The sample gives fewer than 750,000 distinct CDR3 sequences, under 60% of which show up once; 7.5% to 8.5% is in the top ten. Sequences were obtained from peripheral blood or thyroid tissue (not recorded which). This clonotype originated in a woman under 30 with Graves' hyperthyroidism.

In nucleotides, the CDR3 is TGTGCCAGCAGCTTATTCCTGGGGGAGGTGTACGAGCAGTACTTC. As protein: CASSLFLGEVYEQYF. This chain joins TRBV7-2 and TRBJ2-7; D is perhaps TRBD2 (6 bases). The CDR3 is made up of 15 amino acids. V dropped 2 bases and J dropped 4 bases, with 15 bases sitting between them. Looked up from germline, CDR1 is SGHTA and CDR2 is FQGNSA.